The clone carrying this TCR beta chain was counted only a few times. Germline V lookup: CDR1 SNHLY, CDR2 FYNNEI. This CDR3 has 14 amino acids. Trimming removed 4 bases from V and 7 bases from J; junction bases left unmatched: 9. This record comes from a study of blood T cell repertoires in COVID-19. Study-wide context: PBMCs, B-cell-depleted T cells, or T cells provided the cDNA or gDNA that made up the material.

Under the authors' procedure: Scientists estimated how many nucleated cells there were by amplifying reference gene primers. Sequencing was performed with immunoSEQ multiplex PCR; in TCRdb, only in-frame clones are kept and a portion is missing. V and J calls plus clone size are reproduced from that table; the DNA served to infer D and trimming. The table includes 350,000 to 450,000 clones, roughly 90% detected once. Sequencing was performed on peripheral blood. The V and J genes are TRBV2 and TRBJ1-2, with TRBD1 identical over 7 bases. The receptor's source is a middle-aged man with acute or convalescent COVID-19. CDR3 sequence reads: CASSGQGHSGGYTF. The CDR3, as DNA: TGTGCCAGCAGTGGACAGGGTCATTCGGGTGGCTACACCTTC.